What follows is one T cell receptor (beta chain) and its context. Its antigen is as yet unknown. This entry is derived from a study of radiation and T cells in renal cell carcinoma. Study-level results: Without pretreatment biopsies, baseline tumor clonotype presence was undetermined.

Time point meaning: baseline pretreatment blood. As for treatment: 15 Gy SBRT to primary tumor, nephrectomy 4 weeks later. Sequencing used immunoSEQ multiplex PCR; TCRdb keeps in-frame clones, though not all of them. This table has 100,000 to 150,000 clones, roughly 85% appearing once. V lost 4 bases and J lost 2, with 12 bases in between. The CDR3 length is 14 residues. Germline CDR1 and CDR2: SGHRS and YFSETQ. V is TRBV5-1 and J is TRBJ1-1; D remains unclear. This sequence was found in an older woman with renal cell carcinoma. Sample: blood, taken from a patient whose treatment included radiotherapy and nephrectomy. CDR3 DNA sequence: TGCGCCAGCAGCCTGGGCAGTCTAAACACTGAAGCTTTCTTT. This encodes CASSLGSLNTEAFF.